Listed below are T cell receptor beta chains from one sample, sequenced in a study of blood T cells in healthy people across ages. One entry per CDR3 protein, called by TCRdb with MiXCR from the 5' RACE reads. Found here are roughly 500,000 distinct CDR3 sequences, 24% of them singletons; the top ten hold roughly 10%. The same specimen was also included in a second study, on T cells of mothers and their children.

Sequenced input: blood. These TCRs come from a boy aged 10-17 years in good health. The CDR3 runs from the conserved cysteine through the conserved F or W. Fields, in order: D gene, V gene, J gene, clone size, CDR3 DNA, CDR3 protein. The D gene is left open where the match is weak. Part of the rows lack a size; the others show once, few, many or a class for expanded clones.

D gene: NA; V gene: TRBV7-7; J gene: TRBJ2-7; clone size: NA; CDR3 DNA: TGTGCTAGCAGCTTAGGCCCCTCGACAGGAGGGTACGAGCAGTACTTC; CDR3 protein: CASSLGPSTGGYEQYF
D gene: NA; V gene: TRBV4-3; J gene: TRBJ2-4; clone size: NA; CDR3 DNA: TGCGCCAGCAGCCAACAGTCGCTAGCCAAAAACATTCAGTACTTC; CDR3 protein: CASSQQSLAKNIQYF
D gene: NA; V gene: TRBV9; J gene: TRBJ2-1; clone size: NA; CDR3 DNA: TGTGCCAGCAGCGTAGATTGGAACTACCGCAATGAGCAGTTCTTC; CDR3 protein: CASSVDWNYRNEQFF
D gene: NA; V gene: TRBV5-1; J gene: TRBJ1-1; clone size: NA; CDR3 DNA: TGCGCCAGCAGCTTCTCAACACGGGACACTGAAGCTTTCTTT; CDR3 protein: CASSFSTRDTEAFF
D gene: TRBD1; V gene: TRBV9; J gene: TRBJ1-1; clone size: NA; CDR3 DNA: TGTGCCAGCAGCCCTGAGGTAGGGGGCGACACTGAAGCTTTCTTT; CDR3 protein: CASSPEVGGDTEAFF
D gene: NA; V gene: TRBV12-3/TRBV12-4; J gene: TRBJ2-2; clone size: few; CDR3 DNA: TGTGCCAGCAGTTTAGGGACAGTCACCGGGGAGCTGTTTTTT; CDR3 protein: CASSLGTVTGELFF
D gene: NA; V gene: TRBV24-1; J gene: TRBJ2-1; clone size: few; CDR3 DNA: TGTGCCACGGGGGACGGGTCCTACAATGAGCAGTTCTTC; CDR3 protein: CATGDGSYNEQFF
D gene: NA; V gene: TRBV24-1; J gene: TRBJ1-5; clone size: many; CDR3 DNA: TGTGCCACCAGTGACGGCGGTGGGGGAAGAAATCAGCCCCAGCATTTT; CDR3 protein: CATSDGGGGRNQPQHF
D gene: NA; V gene: TRBV19; J gene: TRBJ2-1; clone size: NA; CDR3 DNA: TGTGCCAGTACCGCCTCCCGGTCCGGCTACAATGAGCAGTTCTTC; CDR3 protein: CASTASRSGYNEQFF
D gene: TRBD1; V gene: TRBV27; J gene: TRBJ1-2; clone size: few; CDR3 DNA: TGTGCCAGCGGTAAAACGGGACAGGGGAATGGCTACACCTTC; CDR3 protein: CASGKTGQGNGYTF
D gene: NA; V gene: TRBV20-1; J gene: TRBJ2-3; clone size: NA; CDR3 DNA: TGCAGTGCTAGCAGCTTCGAGAGCACAGATACGCAGTATTTT; CDR3 protein: CSASSFESTDTQYF
D gene: NA; V gene: TRBV16; J gene: TRBJ2-7; clone size: NA; CDR3 DNA: TGTGCCAGCAGCCAATGGAATAGCGGCAGGGGGAGCTCCTACGAGCAGTACTTC; CDR3 protein: CASSQWNSGRGSSYEQYF
D gene: NA; V gene: TRBV7-3; J gene: TRBJ1-6; clone size: NA; CDR3 DNA: TGTGCCAGCAGCTTACGCAGCGGCGCGAATTCACCCCTCCACTTT; CDR3 protein: CASSLRSGANSPLHF
D gene: NA; V gene: TRBV20-1; J gene: TRBJ1-1; clone size: NA; CDR3 DNA: TGCAGTGCTCCCCGTATTGACAGCGGCACTGAAGCTTTCTTT; CDR3 protein: CSAPRIDSGTEAFF
D gene: NA; V gene: TRBV7-2; J gene: TRBJ1-4; clone size: NA; CDR3 DNA: TGTGCCAGCAGCCTCAGCGCGCGGACTAATGAAAAACTGTTTTTT; CDR3 protein: CASSLSARTNEKLFF
D gene: NA; V gene: TRBV6-5; J gene: TRBJ2-2; clone size: NA; CDR3 DNA: TGTGCCAGCACGGGGGAGAAGAACACCGGGGAGCTGTTTTTT; CDR3 protein: CASTGEKNTGELFF
D gene: NA; V gene: TRBV11-2; J gene: TRBJ2-7; clone size: few; CDR3 DNA: TGTGCCAGCAGCTTAATCCAGGGTGGGTTTGACGAGCAGTACTTC; CDR3 protein: CASSLIQGGFDEQYF
D gene: NA; V gene: TRBV10-3; J gene: TRBJ1-4; clone size: few; CDR3 DNA: TGTGCCATCAGTGAGTCGGGCAGATATAATGAAAAACTGTTTTTT; CDR3 protein: CAISESGRYNEKLFF